A single sample is the source of the 16 T cell receptor beta chains below, sequenced in a study of regulatory T cells in long-lasting Graves disease. Regarding time point: newly diagnosed GD, antithyroid drugs for less than 3 months. The TCR library was made from RNA that had been extracted from PBMCs in TRIzol. Arm-PCR of CDR3 regions with iRepertoire HTBI primers generated TCR beta libraries. TCRdb used MiXCR to reprocess the multiplex PCR reads, holding one entry per CDR3 protein. The table shows about 240,000 distinct CDR3 sequences, with about 19% occurring only once. This specimen was peripheral blood mononuclear cells (PBMCs), taken at new diagnosis, from a patient treated with antithyroid drugs. The receptors here all came from a female donor with Graves disease.

This clonotype was recorded many times. This rearrangement joins TRBV3-1 to TRBJ1-6, with a possible D match to TRBD1 (5 bases). Germline assignment: CDR1 LGHDT and CDR2 YNNKEL (reference sequence). Between the trimmed V and J ends, which lost 1 base and 10 bases, there was a span of 11 bases. The CDR3 consists of 14 residues. The CDR3 loop reads CASSQGGSRSPLHF. The DNA for the CDR3 is TGTGCCAGCAGCCAAGGGGGGAGTCGATCACCCCTCCACTTT.

The chain joins TRBV25-1 to TRBJ2-1; either TRBD1 or TRBD2 may supply D (5 bases each). V was trimmed by 6 bases and J by 3 bases, leaving 15 bases between them. Germline-derived CDR1 and CDR2 are MGHDK and SYGVNS. CDR3 length: 15 residues. Here the CDR3 reads CASRADRDDYNEQFF. The CDR3 DNA sequence: TGTGCCAGCAGAGCTGATAGGGACGACTACAATGAGCAGTTCTTC. The full variable domain, completed using reference TRBV25-1 and TRBJ2-1, is EADIYQTPRYLVIGTGKKITLECSQTMGHDKMYWYQQDPGMELHLIHYSYGVNSTEKGDLSSESTVSRIRTEHFPLTLESARPSHTSQYLCASRADRDDYNEQFFGPGTRLTVL.

This clonotype was found many times. The chain employs TRBV10-3 and TRBJ1-1; 7 bases match TRBD1. This CDR3 region has 13 residues. Losses at the gene ends were 10 bases for V and 1 base for J; bases not matched to a gene: 6. CDR1 ENHRY and CDR2 SYGVKD come from the germline V gene. CDR3: CATARTGNTEAFF. The CDR3 nucleotides read TGTGCCACCGCAAGGACAGGGAACACTGAAGCTTTCTTT.

This rearrangement joins TRBV6-2 or TRBV6-3 to TRBJ1-5; TRBD1 matches 11 bases. The germline V gene has CDR1 MNHEY and CDR2 SVGEGT. Trimming removed 2 bases from V and 4 bases from J; junction bases left unmatched: 4. The CDR3 covers 16 residues. In DNA, the CDR3 is TGTGCCAGCAGTTACCTGGGACAGGGGGAGAATCAGCCCCAGCATTTT. Translating gives CASSYLGQGENQPQHF.

This clonotype was recorded at least ten times. The chain joins TRBV5-1 to TRBJ1-5; no definite D call. V dropped 0 bases and J dropped 6 bases, with 10 bases sitting between them. The CDR3 runs 14 residues. Per germline, CDR1 SGHRS and CDR2 YFSETQ. Here the CDR3 reads CASSLAEGGQPQHF. CDR3 sequence (DNA): TGCGCCAGCAGCTTGGCAGAGGGTGGTCAGCCCCAGCATTTT.

Many counts were recorded for this clonotype. Here the CDR3 reads CASSTGGDIQYF. DNA of the CDR3: TGTGCCAGCAGTACAGGGGGGGACATTCAGTACTTC. The chain couples TRBV6-1 to TRBJ2-4; tentatively, D is TRBD1 (8 bases). Per the germline V gene, CDR1 is MNHNS and CDR2 is SASEGT. Deletions cut 5 bases from V and 8 bases from J, with 10 bases between. The CDR3 is 12 residues long.

This clonotype was observed at least ten times. An end of the junction does not agree with germline; a read error may underlie this. The rearrangement uses TRBV10-1 and TRBJ2-2; 9 nucleotides agree with TRBD1. The germline gives CDR1 WNHNN, CDR2 SYGVQD (reference sequence). CDR3 length: 14 amino acids. CDR3 DNA: TGTGCCAGCAGTAGACAGGGGGGCACCGGGGAGCTGTTTTTT. Residues: CASSRQGGTGELFF.

The chain couples TRBV7-2 to TRBJ1-1, with D perhaps TRBD1 (6 bases). The CDR3 is 12 amino acids. The germline V gene encodes CDR1 SGHTA and CDR2 FQGNSA. Trimming took 2 bases from V and 12 from J, leaving 13 bases between them. CDR3 residues: CASSLYREDTFF. CDR3 coding DNA: TGTGCCAGCAGCTTATACAGGGAGGACACTTTCTTT.

In its sample, this clonotype was seen many times. The rearrangement links TRBV20-1 to TRBJ1-1; the D is unclear. Germline-derived CDR1 and CDR2 are DFQATT and SNEGSKA (reference sequence). The V and J ends lost 5 bases and 0 bases respectively, with 10 bases between them. CDR3 length equals 13 residues. CDR3 region: CSAAGLMNTEAFF. CDR3 DNA sequence: TGCAGTGCTGCGGGCCTCATGAACACTGAAGCTTTCTTT.

This clonotype was recorded many times. The chain couples TRBV7-8 to TRBJ2-1; D perhaps matches TRBD1 (5 bases). The germline V and J ends were trimmed by 5 bases and 5 bases, with 13 bases remaining between them. The CDR3 contains 14 residues. CDR1 and CDR2 (germline): SGHVS, FQNEAQ. The CDR3, as DNA: TGTGCCAGCAGCCCCTTGACAGCAAACAATGAGCAGTTCTTC. Protein product: CASSPLTANNEQFF.

This clonotype was seen many times. This chain uses TRBV5-5 with TRBJ2-7; 7 nucleotides line up with TRBD2. The V gene end was trimmed by 4 bases and the J gene end by 1 base; junction bases not matched to a gene: 8. The CDR3 has 15 amino acids. Germline-derived CDR1 and CDR2 are SGHKS and YYEKEE (reference sequence). The CDR3 loop reads CASSPRRGTSYEQYF. CDR3 sequence (DNA): TGTGCCAGCAGCCCCCGGCGGGGGACGTCCTACGAGCAGTACTTC.

This clonotype was seen at least ten times. The J gene is TRBJ1-1, the V gene TRBV6-2 or TRBV6-3; 9 positions match TRBD1. J gave up 10 bases and V 6 bases, and 9 bases lay outside the gene matches. Germline V gene lookup returns CDR1 MNHEY and CDR2 SVGEGT. The CDR3 is 13 residues long. The CDR3 here is CASSDDVGQGAFF. The DNA for the CDR3 is TGTGCCAGCAGCGACGACGTGGGACAGGGAGCTTTCTTT.

This clonotype came up many times. The rearrangement links TRBV20-1 to TRBJ2-5, with D perhaps matching TRBD1 (6 bases). Germline V gives CDR1 DFQATT, CDR2 SNEGSKA (reference sequence). Deletions cut 6 bases from V and 10 bases from J, with 33 bases between. The CDR3 contains 17 residues. CDR3 DNA sequence: TGCAGTGCCACCCCCCGGGCGCTCTTAGAGGGGGTAGTGAGCCAGTACTTC. The encoded protein is CSATPRALLEGVVSQYF.

This clonotype was seen more than once but under ten times. Here the CDR3 DNA reads TGCAGTGCTAGAGATCTTACGTCGGGGACACTAACCTACGAGCAGTACTTC. It yields the protein CSARDLTSGTLTYEQYF. The chain joins TRBV20-1 to TRBJ2-7, with D maybe TRBD1 (6 bases). V lost 0 bases to trimming and J lost 2 bases, with 20 bases between them. The CDR3 covers 17 residues. The germline CDR1 and CDR2 sequences are DFQATT and SNEGSKA (reference sequence).

V usage is TRBV5-1 and J usage is TRBJ1-1; 7 nucleotides agree with TRBD1. CDR1 and CDR2 from the germline V gene are SGHRS and YFSETQ. The J segment lost 7 bases and the V segment lost 0 bases, leaving 9 bases of the junction unmatched. The CDR3 spans 15 residues. The CDR3: CASSLGTTGSGEAFF. CDR3 nucleotide sequence: TGCGCCAGCAGCTTGGGTACGACAGGGTCGGGTGAAGCTTTCTTT.

Concerning this clonotype itself: This may arise from a read error, as a much more abundant clone is one base away. V is TRBV29-1 and J is TRBJ2-7; D might be TRBD2 (6 bases). The length of the CDR3 is 11 residues. Germline V gives CDR1 SQVTM, CDR2 ANQGSEA. Deletions cut 6 bases from V and 3 bases from J, with 9 bases between. This CDR3 is CSVVSGYEQYF. The CDR3 coding sequence is TGCAGCGTAGTTAGCGGCTACGAGCAGTACTTC.